This TCR beta chain is from a study of cytomegalovirus exposure and HLA in healthy donors. This PCR relied on a set of 60 Vbeta primers and 13 Jbeta primers. Clones were read by immunoSEQ multiplex PCR, and TCRdb kept only the in-frame ones, dropping some. The sample shows some 120,000 clones, more than 65% of them seen only once. V lost 4 bases, J lost 3 bases, and 3 bases stayed unmatched. Germline loops: CDR1 MGHRA, CDR2 YSYEKL. This CDR3 spans 15 amino acids. Whole-study findings and limits: In terms of immune exposure information, only CMV serostatus was available. In a later analysis, V- and J-gene trimming of beta chains associated with a DCLRE1C missense variant, replicated independently.

Worth noting for this clone: Its antigen is as yet unknown.

Sequenced material: PBMCs. This sequence originates from a man in his late teens or twenties in good health and CMV-seropositive. J is TRBJ2-7 and V is TRBV4-1; 13 bases align to TRBD2. CDR3 bases: TGCGCCAGCAGCCCCCGGACTAGCGGGAGCTACGAGCAGTACTTC. Translation: CASSPRTSGSYEQYF.